This T cell receptor (beta chain) was captured by sequencing in a study of blood T cell repertoires in COVID-19. As for the study in general: COVID-19 samples, acute and convalescent, were from the United States, Italy and Spain. Sample material is recorded as cDNA or gDNA derived from T cells, B-cell-depleted T cells, or PBMCs.

Original processing methods: For nucleated cells, counts were estimated from reference gene primer amplification. Produced via immunoSEQ multiplex PCR; TCRdb's table is partial and in-frame only. V, J and clone size are those of that table, while D and trimming were read from the DNA. The table lists over 250,000 clones, approximately 91% of them singletons, with around 2.1% in the top ten. This clone was recorded once. The CDR3 consists of 16 residues. Trimming left V 4 bases short and J 0 bases short, with 14 bases between. Germline V gene sequence: CDR1 SGHKS, CDR2 YYEKEE (reference sequence). The rearrangement uses TRBV5-5 and TRBJ1-5, with D possibly TRBD1 on 5 matching bases. The TCR sequence derives from a man between 50 and 59 years old with acute or convalescent COVID-19. The source material was peripheral blood. Here the CDR3 reads CASSPLGQTSNQPQHF. CDR3 sequence (DNA): TGTGCCAGCAGCCCCTTGGGGCAGACTAGCAATCAGCCCCAGCATTTT.